These 6 T cell receptor beta chains were sequenced from one sample in a study of early T cells in non-severe SARS-CoV-2 infection. TCRdb called the 5' RACE reads again in MiXCR, with one record for every CDR3 protein. Of 90,000 to 130,000 distinct CDR3 sequences listed, around 10% are singletons. Specimen: whole blood. Receptors originate from an adult who was a healthcare worker with PCR-confirmed SARS-CoV-2 infection or an uninfected control (not recorded which).

The chain uses TRBV7-9 and TRBJ2-6, with D possibly matching TRBD1 (5 bases). V lost 8 bases, J lost 2 bases, and 10 bases lay in between. Germline CDR1 SEHNR, CDR2 FQNEAQ (reference sequence). The CDR3 covers 14 residues. The CDR3 DNA follows: TGTGCCAGCCGCAAAGGGGCTGGGGCCAACGTCCTGACTTTC. Translated: CASRKGAGANVLTF. Variable domain in full (rest from reference TRBV7-9 and TRBJ2-6): DTGVSQNPRHKITKRGQNVTFRCDPISEHNRLYWYRQTLGQGPEFLTYFQNEAQLEKSRLLSDRFSAERPKGSFSTLEIQRTEQGDSAMYLCASRKGAGANVLTFGAGSRLTVL.

The CDR3 sequence is CASSPRPRDTQYF. The CDR3 DNA reads as TGTGCCAGCAGCCCCAGACCGCGAGATACGCAGTATTTT. The rearrangement links TRBV6-1 to TRBJ2-3, with D hard to call. This CDR3 has 13 amino acids. V lost 6 bases to trimming and J lost 5 bases, with 12 bases between them. The V gene's germline CDR1 is MNHNS and CDR2 SASEGT.

The CDR3 nucleotides are TGTGCCAGCAGAGAGACAGGGGGCAATCTCTACGAGCAGTACTTC. It specifies CASRETGGNLYEQYF. This chain joins TRBV12-3 or TRBV12-4 and TRBJ2-7, with 10 bases aligning to TRBD1. V lost 6 bases, J lost 3 bases, and 8 bases stayed unmatched. The length of the CDR3 is 15 residues.

In nucleotides, the CDR3 is TGCAGCGTGATGCAGGATAATGAAAAACTGTTTTTT. Protein sequence: CSVMQDNEKLFF. The chain joins TRBV29-1 to TRBJ1-4; D is unclear. The germline V gene encodes CDR1 SQVTM and CDR2 ANQGSEA. The V end was cut by 6 bases, the J end by 4 bases, with 9 bases between. The CDR3 sequence is 12 residues long.

This clonotype was counted only a few times. This chain joins TRBV28 and TRBJ2-7; TRBD1 matches 7 bases. The V and J ends lost 6 bases and 0 bases, in that order; junction bases with no gene match: 5. The CDR3 length is 14 residues. Germline lookup yields CDR1 MDHEN and CDR2 SYDVKM. The CDR3 region is CASRSTGSSYEQYF. The CDR3 DNA sequence: TGTGCCAGCAGGTCGACAGGGAGCTCCTACGAGCAGTACTTC. Full variable domain (outside the CDR3, taken from reference TRBV28 and TRBJ2-7): DVKVTQSSRYLVKRTGEKVFLECVQDMDHENMFWYRQDPGLGLRLIYFSYDVKMKEKGDIPEGYSVSREKKERFSLILESASTNQTSMYLCASRSTGSSYEQYFGPGTRLTVT.

The chain joins TRBV6-2 or TRBV6-3 to TRBJ2-2; D call uncertain. This CDR3 is built from 16 residues. The germline CDR1 and CDR2 sequences are MNHEY and SVGEGT. V was pared by 6 bases and J by 0 bases, with 14 bases between. CDR3 protein: CASSHRTTPNTGELFF. The CDR3 DNA is TGTGCCAGCAGCCACCGTACGACACCGAACACCGGGGAGCTGTTTTTT.